This passage covers 22 T cell receptor beta chains from one sample sequenced in a study of glioma-infiltrating T cells (dated by TCRdb to the mid-2010s). TCRdb lists the instrument as Illumina MiSeq. TCR alpha and beta CDR3 regions were amplified with the iRepertoire nested amplicon-rescue multiplex PCR (arm-PCR) platform from RNA. Using fastp trimming at Q25 and MiXCR clonotype assembly, TCRdb reanalyzed the public sequencing data and kept in-frame beta chains. Rows are unified per CDR3 protein, each entry keeping the most common DNA and genes. This sample comprises fewer than 7,500 distinct CDR3 sequences, about 45% of them detected only once. The ten most abundant clones make up 24% of the sample. Sequenced: glioma tissue, nonneoplastic brain tissue, or PBMCs (not recorded which). These receptors came from a human donor with low-grade glioma or glioblastoma, undergoing nonglioma brain surgery, or in good health (not recorded which).

This clonotype was detected ten times or more. This rearrangement joins TRBV5-1 to TRBJ2-7; D may match TRBD1 or TRBD2 (5 bases each). The germline CDR1 and CDR2 sequences are SGHRS and YFSETQ. The V end lost 4 bases, the J end lost 5 bases, and 19 bases lay between the germline ends. The CDR3 loop spans 15 amino acids. This CDR3 reads CASSLTGTGYDEQYF. DNA of the CDR3: TGCGCCAGCAGCCTCACCGGGACCGGGTACGACGAGCAGTACTTC.

The chain couples TRBV6-2 or TRBV6-3 to TRBJ1-1; D uncertain. Per germline, CDR1 MNHEY and CDR2 SVGEGT. The CDR3 covers 15 residues. V lost 6 bases and J 4 bases, leaving 18 bases between the germline ends. The CDR3 nucleotides are TGTGCCAGCAGGGACCAGCGGGGTCTTAGCACTGAAGCTTTCTTT. Its translation is CASRDQRGLSTEAFF.

Many counts were recorded for this clonotype. This chain links TRBV7-9 with TRBJ1-2, with 9 bases aligning to TRBD1. Germline V gives CDR1 SEHNR, CDR2 FQNEAQ (reference sequence). The length of the CDR3 is 14 residues. V was clipped by 3 bases and J by 6 bases; unmatched bases: 5. CDR3 bases: TGTGCCAGCAGCTTCACAGGGGGCGCAGATGGCTACACCTTC. Translated, it gives CASSFTGGADGYTF. The full variable domain, in which reference TRBV7-9 and TRBJ1-2 provide the parts outside the CDR3, is DTGVSQNPRHKITKRGQNVTFRCDPISEHNRLYWYRQTLGQGPEFLTYFQNEAQLEKSRLLSDRFSAERPKGSFSTLEIQRTEQGDSAMYLCASSFTGGADGYTFGSGTRLTVV.

The sample holds many counts of this clonotype. The V gene is TRBV7-2, the J gene TRBJ2-5; TRBD1 matches at 8 bases. Germline CDR1 is SGHTA and CDR2 is FQGNSA. V shed 5 bases and J 4 bases; nucleotides not matched to a gene: 6. The CDR3 has 14 residues. The CDR3 DNA reads as TGTGCCAGCAGCCCCGGACAGGGCCGAGAGACCCAGTACTTC. Its translation is CASSPGQGRETQYF.

This clonotype was recorded at least ten times. The chain joins TRBV24-1 to TRBJ2-2; TRBD1 matches 10 bases. Trimming cost V 7 bases and J 5 bases; bases outside gene matches: 9. This CDR3 comprises 16 residues. Germline lookup yields CDR1 KGHDR and CDR2 SFDVKD. CDR3 protein: CATSSEGQGKTGELFF. The DNA for the CDR3 is TGTGCCACCAGCAGTGAGGGACAGGGGAAGACCGGGGAGCTGTTTTTT.

The chain joins TRBV7-2 to TRBJ2-7, with D possibly matching TRBD1 (6 bases). Trimming removed 1 base at V and 5 bases at J, with 15 bases between. This CDR3 is built from 15 residues. Looked up from germline, CDR1 is SGHTA and CDR2 is FQGNSA. CDR3 in amino acids: CASSLVAQGTNEQYF. The CDR3 nucleotides are TGTGCCAGCAGCTTAGTTGCACAGGGAACCAACGAGCAGTACTTC.

This clonotype is categorized as medium-sized. V usage is TRBV28 and J usage is TRBJ2-7, with 8 bases identical to TRBD1. Looked up from germline, CDR1 is MDHEN and CDR2 is SYDVKM. This CDR3 is built from 18 residues. Unmatched junction bases numbered 12, after V lost 2 bases and J lost 0 bases. In nucleotides, the CDR3 is TGTGCCAGCAGTTTAAGAGTGGGACAGGAGTTTTTCTCCTACGAGCAGTACTTC. As protein: CASSLRVGQEFFSYEQYF.

This clonotype was observed a few times. The gene calls are TRBV4-1 and TRBJ2-7; 7 bases are a match to TRBD2. The CDR3 loop spans 14 amino acids. V gave up 2 bases and J gave up 3 bases; unmatched junction bases: 4. Germline-derived CDR1 and CDR2 are MGHRA and YSYEKL. The CDR3 DNA follows: TGCGCCAGCAGCCAACTGGCGGGGGACTACGAGCAGTACTTC. Its protein product is CASSQLAGDYEQYF.

The chain carries TRBV12-3 or TRBV12-4 and TRBJ1-1; D unclear. V was trimmed by 3 bases and J by 1 base, leaving 6 bases between them. This CDR3 contains 13 residues. The CDR3 spells CASSFAGNTEAFF. Written as DNA, the CDR3 is TGTGCCAGCAGTTTTGCAGGGAACACTGAAGCTTTCTTT.

The V and J genes are TRBV28 and TRBJ2-1; TRBD2 aligns across 8 bases. Germline CDR1 reads MDHEN; CDR2 reads SYDVKM. The CDR3 extends over 14 amino acids. J gave up 7 bases and V 11 bases, and 13 bases lay outside the gene matches. The DNA of the CDR3 is TGTGCCTGCGGATTACCGGGACTAGTGAATGAGCAGTTCTTC. Protein sequence: CACGLPGLVNEQFF.

This clonotype appeared many times. This sequence joins TRBV27 and TRBJ2-2, with 12 positions matching TRBD1. Germline V gene data show CDR1 as MNHEY and CDR2 as SMNVEV (reference sequence). The trim removed 2 bases at V and 6 bases at J, leaving 7 bases unmatched. This CDR3 is 17 amino acids long. CDR3 in amino acids: CASSLLGTGGLAGELFF. Written as DNA, the CDR3 is TGTGCCAGCAGTTTACTGGGGACAGGGGGCCTCGCCGGGGAGCTGTTTTTT.

This clonotype appeared many times. The CDR3 bases are TGTGCCAGTAGTCCCGACAGGGGAATCATCTCTGGGGCCAACGTCCTGACTTTC. It codes for CASSPDRGIISGANVLTF. V usage is TRBV19 and J usage is TRBJ2-6; 8 nucleotides agree with TRBD1. The CDR3 spans 18 residues. CDR1 LNHDA and CDR2 SQIVND come from the germline V gene (reference sequence). Trimming at V came to 5 bases and at J to 0 bases, leaving 9 bases not matched to a gene.

Points on this clonotype: Since no conserved phenylalanine or tryptophan closes the CDR3, a read error is the likely cause. The genes are TRBV25-1 and TRBJ1-1, with D unclear. V was trimmed by 5 bases and J by 4 bases, leaving 11 bases between them. Germline V gene sequence: CDR1 MGHDK, CDR2 SYGVNS. CDR3 size: 13 residues. The CDR3 reads CASSRGGGTEAFL. Here the CDR3 DNA reads TGTGCCAGCAGTAGAGGCGGAGGCACTGAAGCTTTCCTT.

The rearrangement uses TRBV20-1 and TRBJ2-1, with TRBD2 matching over 7 bases. Trimming removed 0 bases from V and 6 bases from J; junction bases left unmatched: 14. The CDR3 is made up of 17 amino acids. The germline V gene encodes CDR1 DFQATT and CDR2 SNEGSKA (reference sequence). In nucleotides, the CDR3 is TGCAGTGCTAGAGATCCCGGGGCTAGCGGAGCCGCCAATGAGCAGTTCTTC. Protein: CSARDPGASGAANEQFF.

This clonotype came up many times. This chain joins TRBV19 and TRBJ2-2; D is possibly TRBD1 (6 bases). The V gene lost 6 bases and the J gene lost 0 bases, with 14 bases spanning the gap. Germline V lookup: CDR1 LNHDA, CDR2 SQIVND (reference sequence). The CDR3 spans 16 residues. In nucleotides, the CDR3 is TGTGCCAGTAGCCTTTGGACAGCACCGAACACCGGGGAGCTGTTTTTT. It is translated as CASSLWTAPNTGELFF.

This clonotype was found many times. The chain joins TRBV2 to TRBJ2-7; D uncertain. The V end lost 2 bases, the J end lost 2 bases, and 10 bases lay between the germline ends. Germline loops: CDR1 SNHLY, CDR2 FYNNEI. This CDR3 has 14 amino acids. The DNA of the CDR3 is TGTGCCAGCAGTGAAATCCTGCAGACCTACGAGCAGTACTTC. Translation gives CASSEILQTYEQYF.

This clonotype is labeled as medium-sized. The V and J genes are TRBV27 and TRBJ2-7, with D hard to call. This CDR3 has 14 residues. Trimming left V 4 bases short and J 2 bases short, with 12 bases between. The germline V gene encodes CDR1 MNHEY and CDR2 SMNVEV (reference sequence). As DNA, the CDR3 is TGTGCCAGCAGTTCGTCCGGTTTCACCTACGAGCAGTACTTC. The encoded protein is CASSSSGFTYEQYF.

This clonotype was seen a single time. At one boundary the junction diverges from the germline segment, which might be a read error. The chain links TRBV6-1 to TRBJ2-1; 7 bases match TRBD2. The CDR3 runs 12 residues. The V gene's germline CDR1 is MNHNS and CDR2 SASEGT. This chain's CDR3 is CASIPGGGEQSF. The CDR3 nucleotides read TGTGCCAGCATCCCTGGGGGGGGTGAGCAGTCCTTC.

By frequency in the sample, this clonotype is medium-sized (0.01 to 0.1%). V and J are TRBV7-8 and TRBJ2-3; possible D gene TRBD2, 6 bases. V lost 6 bases and J lost 2, with 15 bases in between. The CDR3 consists of 15 residues. Germline V gene lookup returns CDR1 SGHVS and CDR2 FQNEAQ. CDR3 DNA: TGTGCCAGCAGGTCAACGGGGGTTCTCACAGATACGCAGTATTTT. Residues: CASRSTGVLTDTQYF.

The chain is built from TRBV6-1 and TRBJ2-1; D possibly corresponds to TRBD1 (5 bases). Germline assignment: CDR1 MNHNS and CDR2 SASEGT. Trimming took off 1 base at V and 6 bases at J, with 7 bases between the two ends. This CDR3 has 13 residues. The CDR3 sequence: CASSEGGANEQFF. The CDR3 DNA follows: TGTGCCAGCAGTGAAGGTGGGGCCAATGAGCAGTTCTTC.

The J gene is TRBJ1-5, the V gene TRBV27; 9 bases are shared with TRBD1. The CDR3 runs 16 residues. CDR1 MNHEY and CDR2 SMNVEV come from the germline V gene (reference sequence). J gave up 6 bases and V 5 bases, and 11 bases lay outside the gene matches. Written as DNA, the CDR3 is TGTGCCAGCAGTCGGGCCGGGACAGGGAGGGGTCAGCCCCAGCATTTT. Translating gives CASSRAGTGRGQPQHF.

In this sample, this clonotype turned up many times. The J gene is TRBJ1-1, the V gene TRBV12-3 or TRBV12-4; D is unclear. Trimming cost V 3 bases and J 5 bases, with 4 bases left between them. CDR3 length: 11 amino acids. The CDR3 region is CASSLGTEAFF. In DNA form, the CDR3 reads TGTGCCAGCAGTTTGGGTACTGAAGCTTTCTTT.